These T cell receptor beta chains were read from a single sample in a study of OX40 agonist ivuxolimab in advanced cancers. TCRdb keeps only in-frame clones here, not all; method: immunoSEQ multiplex PCR. The table has tens of thousands of clones, 75% to 90% seen once. This specimen consisted of CD4+ or CD8+ T cells sorted from blood, obtained in a trial of the OX40 agonist ivuxolimab. The receptors derive from an adult with an advanced solid tumor such as melanoma, head and neck, liver or kidney cancer. The conserved cysteine and the conserved F or W are not part of the CDR3 here.

v_gene: TRBV11-2
j_gene: TRBJ2-5
CDR3aa: ASSLDPAPQETQY

v_gene: TRBV19
j_gene: TRBJ1-1
CDR3aa: ASSMVSGTEAF

v_gene: TRBV9
j_gene: TRBJ2-7
CDR3aa: ASSVVYEQY

v_gene: TRBV5-1
j_gene: TRBJ1-2
CDR3aa: ASSSGTANYGYT

v_gene: TRBV29-1
j_gene: TRBJ2-5
CDR3aa: SVEGRGGGEETQY

v_gene: TRBV30
j_gene: TRBJ2-1
CDR3aa: AWSALTSGRWNEQF

v_gene: TRBV2
j_gene: TRBJ2-7
CDR3aa: ASGEYEQY

v_gene: TRBV19
j_gene: TRBJ2-7
CDR3aa: ASSIPNSYEQY

v_gene: TRBV9
j_gene: TRBJ1-4
CDR3aa: ASSVGPGGPLAANEKLF

v_gene: TRBV15
j_gene: TRBJ1-1
CDR3aa: ATSTRGMGSAF

v_gene: TRBV28
j_gene: TRBJ1-2
CDR3aa: ASSSGQSKLYGYT

v_gene: TRBV29-1
j_gene: TRBJ2-5
CDR3aa: SGLTGQGETQY

v_gene: TRBV27
j_gene: TRBJ2-7
CDR3aa: ASSSPDKLSYEQY